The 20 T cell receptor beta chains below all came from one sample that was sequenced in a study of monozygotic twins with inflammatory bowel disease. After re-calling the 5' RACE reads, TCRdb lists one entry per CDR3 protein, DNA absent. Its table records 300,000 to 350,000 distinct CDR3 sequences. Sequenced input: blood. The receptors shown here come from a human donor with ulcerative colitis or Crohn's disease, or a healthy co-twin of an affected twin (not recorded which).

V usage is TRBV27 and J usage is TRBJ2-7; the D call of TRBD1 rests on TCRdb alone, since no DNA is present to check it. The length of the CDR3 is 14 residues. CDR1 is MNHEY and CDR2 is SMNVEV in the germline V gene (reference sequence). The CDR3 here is CASRSYGGPHEQYF.

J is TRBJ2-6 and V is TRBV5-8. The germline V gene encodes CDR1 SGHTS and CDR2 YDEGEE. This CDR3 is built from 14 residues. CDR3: CASTAVAGANVLTF.

CDR3 sequence: CASSITTGDLYNEQFF. The J gene is TRBJ2-1, the V gene TRBV27; TCRdb proposes TRBD1, but this gene call is untestable without DNA. This CDR3 spans 16 amino acids. Germline V gene sequence: CDR1 MNHEY, CDR2 SMNVEV (reference sequence).

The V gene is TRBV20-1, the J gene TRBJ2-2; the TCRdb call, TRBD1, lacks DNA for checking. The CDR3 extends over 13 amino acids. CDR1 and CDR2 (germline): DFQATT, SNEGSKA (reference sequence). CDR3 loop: CSAAGLNTGELFF.

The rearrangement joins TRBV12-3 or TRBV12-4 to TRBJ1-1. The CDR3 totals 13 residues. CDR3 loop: CASSKKMTTEAFF.

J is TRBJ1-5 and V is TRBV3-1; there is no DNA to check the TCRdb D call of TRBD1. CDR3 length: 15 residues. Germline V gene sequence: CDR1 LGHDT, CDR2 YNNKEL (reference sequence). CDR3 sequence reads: CASSHQTGANQPQHF.

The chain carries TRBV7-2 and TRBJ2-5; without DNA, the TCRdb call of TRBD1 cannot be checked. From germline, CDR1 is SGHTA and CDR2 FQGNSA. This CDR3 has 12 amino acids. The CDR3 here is CASSPPSETQYF.

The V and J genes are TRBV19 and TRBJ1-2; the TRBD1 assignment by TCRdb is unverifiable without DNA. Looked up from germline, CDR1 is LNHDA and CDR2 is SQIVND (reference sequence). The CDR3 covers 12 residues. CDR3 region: CASFTGTYGYTF.

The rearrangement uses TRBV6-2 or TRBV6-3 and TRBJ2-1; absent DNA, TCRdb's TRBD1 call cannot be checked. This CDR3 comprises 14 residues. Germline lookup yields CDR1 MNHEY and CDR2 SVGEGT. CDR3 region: CASTRAGWNNEQFF.

The CDR3 loop is CASSYPNRGGYTF. The rearrangement links TRBV6-5 to TRBJ1-2; TCRdb returns TRBD1, unconfirmable since there is no DNA. This CDR3 has 13 residues. From germline, CDR1 is MNHEY and CDR2 SVGAGI.

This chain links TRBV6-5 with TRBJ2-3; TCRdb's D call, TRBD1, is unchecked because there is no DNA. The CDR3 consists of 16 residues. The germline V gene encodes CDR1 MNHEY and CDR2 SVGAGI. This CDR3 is CASSYRGAGGGDTQYF.

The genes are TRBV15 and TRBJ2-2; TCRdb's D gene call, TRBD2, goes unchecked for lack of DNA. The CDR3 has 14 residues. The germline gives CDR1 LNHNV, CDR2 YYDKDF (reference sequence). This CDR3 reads CATGRATNTGELFF.

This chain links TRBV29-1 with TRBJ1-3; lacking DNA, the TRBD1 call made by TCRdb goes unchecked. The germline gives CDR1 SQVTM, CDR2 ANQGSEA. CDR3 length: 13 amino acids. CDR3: CSVDEGAGNTIYF.

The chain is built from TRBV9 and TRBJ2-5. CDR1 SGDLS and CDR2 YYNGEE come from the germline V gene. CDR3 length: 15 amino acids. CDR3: CASSVGAANQETQYF.

CDR3 in amino acids: CASSLSEDGLIWYEQYF. V is TRBV12-3 or TRBV12-4 and J is TRBJ2-7; TCRdb's assignment of TRBD1 cannot be checked, as there is no DNA. The CDR3 loop spans 17 amino acids.

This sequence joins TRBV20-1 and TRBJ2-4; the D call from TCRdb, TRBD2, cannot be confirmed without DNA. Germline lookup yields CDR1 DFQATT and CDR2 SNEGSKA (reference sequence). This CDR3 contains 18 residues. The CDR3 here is CSASQSSGGAPAKNIQYF.

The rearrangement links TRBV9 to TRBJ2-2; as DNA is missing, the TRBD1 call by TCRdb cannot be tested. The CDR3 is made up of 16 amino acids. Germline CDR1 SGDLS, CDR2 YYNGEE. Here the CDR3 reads CASSVRDRGYTGELFF.

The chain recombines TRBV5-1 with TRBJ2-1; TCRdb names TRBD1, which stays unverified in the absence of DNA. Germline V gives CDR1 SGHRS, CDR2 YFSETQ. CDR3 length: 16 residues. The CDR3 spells CASSLDGDRGRNEQFF.

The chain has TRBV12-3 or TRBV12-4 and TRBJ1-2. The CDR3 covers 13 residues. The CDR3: CASSFLGNYGYTF.

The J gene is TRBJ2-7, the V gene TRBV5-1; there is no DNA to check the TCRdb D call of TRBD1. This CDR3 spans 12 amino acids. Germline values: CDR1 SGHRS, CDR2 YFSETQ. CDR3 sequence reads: CASSGGWSEQYF. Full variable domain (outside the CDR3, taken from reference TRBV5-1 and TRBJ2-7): KAGVTQTPRYLIKTRGQQVTLSCSPISGHRSVSWYQQTPGQGLQFLFEYFSETQRNKGNFPGRFSGRQFSNSRSEMNVSTLELGDSALYLCASSGGWSEQYFGPGTRLTVT.